The sample holds a few counts of the clone carrying this TCR beta chain. Its antigen is undetermined. Each CDR3 protein gets one entry after TCRdb re-called the 5' RACE reads with MiXCR. The data show 550,000 to 800,000 distinct CDR3 sequences, with around 7.4% seen just once and roughly 1.6% held by the top ten. This record comes from a study of identical twins. Study outcomes and limitations: Insertion counts were lower in abundant cord blood beta clonotypes, a trend that memory repertoires did not show. Twins' excess sharing was less marked for out-of-frame beta sequences. Some out-of-frame alpha sequences were shared by twins, and these showed excess low generation probability. The study based its conclusions on cross-sectional statistical analysis and did not follow the same donors.

The germline gives CDR1 KGHSH, CDR2 LQKENI. Trimming took 3 bases from V and 6 from J, leaving 17 bases between them. The CDR3 is made up of 15 amino acids. Another study also made use of these data, one on yellow fever vaccine responses in identical twins.

Specimen: PBMCs. This chain uses TRBV18 with TRBJ1-1; a possible D gene is TRBD1 (5 bases). The source is a woman aged 18-29 years in good health. CDR3 coding DNA: TGTGCCAGCTCACCCCGTATAGGGGATCGCGCTGAAGCTTTCTTT. Its protein is CASSPRIGDRAEAFF.